Listed here are 27 T cell receptor beta chains from one sample, sequenced in a study of blood T cell repertoires in COVID-19. Clones were sequenced by immunoSEQ multiplex PCR, and TCRdb holds only the in-frame ones, with some missing. The repertoire has about 80,000 clones, around 81% of them found once; the top ten carry 9% to 10%. Source material: peripheral blood. The receptor source for this set is a human donor in a cohort sampled during active COVID-19.

The chain recombines TRBV11-2 with TRBJ2-5; 9 bases fit TRBD2. Germline assignment: CDR1 SGHAT and CDR2 FQNNGV. The CDR3 is 17 amino acids. The trim removed 4 bases at V and 0 bases at J, leaving 9 bases unmatched. Here the CDR3 reads CASSSNSGRSYQETQYF. In nucleotides, the CDR3 is TGTGCCAGCAGCTCCAACAGCGGGAGGTCGTACCAAGAGACCCAGTACTTC. Variable domain in full (rest from reference TRBV11-2 and TRBJ2-5): EAGVAQSPRYKIIEKRQSVAFWCNPISGHATLYWYQQILGQGPKLLIQFQNNGVVDDSQLPKDRFSAERLKGVDSTLKIQPAKLEDSAVYLCASSSNSGRSYQETQYFGPGTRLLVL.

This sequence joins TRBV28 and TRBJ2-5; D is perhaps TRBD1 (6 bases). V lost 2 bases, J lost 5 bases, and 15 bases lay in between. The CDR3 covers 15 residues. Germline V lookup: CDR1 MDHEN, CDR2 SYDVKM. The CDR3 is CASSLMSGEGETQYF. For the CDR3, the DNA is TGTGCCAGCAGTTTAATGTCAGGGGAAGGGGAGACCCAGTACTTC.

The rearrangement links TRBV5-6 to TRBJ2-5; a possible D gene is TRBD2 (5 bases). Trimming pared 6 bases from V and 2 bases from J, leaving 20 bases between. The CDR3 length is 16 residues. CDR1 is SGHDT and CDR2 is YYEEEE in the germline V gene. As DNA, the CDR3 is TGTGCCAGCACCGATATACGGAGGACGAGGCAAGAGACCCAGTACTTC. As protein: CASTDIRRTRQETQYF.

The rearrangement joins TRBV3-1 (or the pseudogene TRBV3-2) to TRBJ1-1; D perhaps matches TRBD1 (6 bases). This CDR3 has 13 residues. Germline CDR1 reads LGHDT; CDR2 reads YNNKEL (reference sequence). The V end was cut by 7 bases, the J end by 1 base, with 10 bases between. The CDR3: CASTGQQNTEAFF. The CDR3 DNA sequence: TGTGCCAGCACCGGACAGCAGAACACTGAAGCTTTCTTT.

The rearrangement links TRBV12-5 to TRBJ1-1, with 8 bases identical to TRBD1. J gave up 4 bases and V 7 bases, and 5 bases lay outside the gene matches. This CDR3 has 13 amino acids. In germline, CDR1 is LGHNT, CDR2 FRNRAP. CDR3 in amino acids: CASALQGGTEAFF. For the CDR3, the DNA is TGTGCTAGTGCCCTACAGGGGGGCACTGAAGCTTTCTTT.

This clone is a singleton in its sample. The chain has TRBV29-1 and TRBJ1-2; 9 positions agree with TRBD1. Germline CDR1 reads SQVTM; CDR2 reads ANQGSEA. J was trimmed by 8 bases and V by 6 bases; bases with no gene match: 10. The CDR3 is 13 amino acids. The chain's CDR3 is CSVRTGAILGYTF. CDR3 sequence (DNA): TGCAGCGTCCGGACAGGGGCCATATTAGGCTACACCTTC.

The chain joins TRBV28 to TRBJ2-1; TRBD1 matches 7 bases. This CDR3 has 13 amino acids. J gave up 10 bases and V 10 bases, and 13 bases lay outside the gene matches. Germline CDR1 and CDR2: MDHEN and SYDVKM. The CDR3 sequence: CANGQAQRGEQFF. CDR3 coding DNA: TGTGCCAATGGACAGGCCCAGCGCGGGGAGCAGTTCTTC.

The chain employs TRBV7-3 and TRBJ2-1, with 9 bases aligning to TRBD2. The CDR3 totals 16 residues. The trim removed 2 bases at V and 6 bases at J, leaving 8 bases unmatched. Per the germline V gene, CDR1 is SGHTA and CDR2 is FQGTGA. CDR3 sequence reads: CASSLGGGRAPNEQFF. The CDR3 coding sequence is TGTGCCAGCAGCTTAGGAGGCGGGAGGGCCCCCAATGAGCAGTTCTTC.

This clone was detected only once. The J gene is TRBJ2-1, the V gene TRBV28; a possible D gene is TRBD1 (6 bases). The V and J ends lost 10 bases and 8 bases respectively, with 6 bases between them. This CDR3 is built from 9 residues. Germline V lookup: CDR1 MDHEN, CDR2 SYDVKM. The CDR3 DNA reads TGTGCCACAGGGGATGAGCAGTTCTTC. Residues: CATGDEQFF.

The J gene is TRBJ2-1, the V gene TRBV5-1; 9 nucleotides agree with TRBD2. This CDR3 region has 16 residues. V shed 1 base and J 7 bases; nucleotides not matched to a gene: 9. Germline V lookup: CDR1 SGHRS, CDR2 YFSETQ. CDR3 sequence (DNA): TGCGCCAGCAGCTTGATTGCGGGAGGGCCCCGAAATGAGCAGTTCTTC. Amino acid sequence: CASSLIAGGPRNEQFF.

This clone was detected once. The chain couples TRBV11-2 to TRBJ2-7; unclear D gene. Germline lookup yields CDR1 SGHAT and CDR2 FQNNGV. This CDR3 is 12 amino acids long. V was clipped by 5 bases and J by 2 bases, with 7 bases between them. The CDR3: CASSPSPYEQYF. The CDR3 region has the DNA TGTGCCAGCAGCCCGAGTCCCTACGAGCAGTACTTC.

The J gene is TRBJ2-7, the V gene TRBV29-1; TRBD1 agrees at 12 bases. Losses at the gene ends were 5 bases for V and 7 bases for J; bases not matched to a gene: 6. This CDR3 has 13 residues. Germline V gives CDR1 SQVTM, CDR2 ANQGSEA. The CDR3 loop is CSVLGQGAWEQYF. CDR3 DNA sequence: TGCAGCGTTTTGGGACAGGGGGCGTGGGAGCAGTACTTC.

The J gene is TRBJ2-7, the V gene TRBV5-1; TRBD2 matches 12 bases. Germline values: CDR1 SGHRS, CDR2 YFSETQ. V was pared by 4 bases and J by 4 bases, with 6 bases of the junction left unmatched. CDR3 length: 15 amino acids. This chain's CDR3 is CASSQTSGSGYEQYF. The CDR3 DNA is TGCGCCAGCAGCCAGACTAGCGGGAGTGGTTACGAGCAGTACTTC.

The chain links TRBV3-1 (or the pseudogene TRBV3-2) to TRBJ2-3; 14 bases map to TRBD2. Germline trimming cut 4 bases from V and 3 bases from J; bases unmatched to any gene: 3. The CDR3 loop spans 16 amino acids. The germline gives CDR1 LGHDT, CDR2 YNNKEL (reference sequence). This CDR3 reads CASSLGTSGGTDTQYF. As DNA, the CDR3 is TGTGCCAGCAGCCTAGGGACTAGCGGGGGAACAGATACGCAGTATTTT.

The V call is TRBV6-5, the J call TRBJ1-5; TRBD1 is a possible D gene (5 bases). Trimming stripped 6 bases from V and 3 bases from J, with 15 bases between. Per the germline V gene, CDR1 is MNHEY and CDR2 is SVGAGI. This CDR3 comprises 15 residues. As DNA, the CDR3 is TGTGCCAGCAGGAATACAGGACAAGTCAATCAGCCCCAGCATTTT. Translation gives CASRNTGQVNQPQHF.

CDR3: CALAQEEAFF. For the CDR3, the DNA is TGTGCCCTAGCTCAGGAGGAAGCTTTCTTT. The chain has TRBV30 and TRBJ1-1; D call uncertain. Germline assignment: CDR1 GTSNPN and CDR2 SVGIG (reference sequence). The V end was cut by 8 bases, the J end by 8 bases, with 12 bases between. The CDR3 has 10 residues.

The V call is TRBV24-1, the J call TRBJ2-1; D may be TRBD1 (6 bases). The CDR3 extends over 17 amino acids. Germline values: CDR1 KGHDR, CDR2 SFDVKD. Trimming took 5 bases from V and 0 from J, leaving 16 bases between them. The CDR3 DNA follows: TGTGCCACCAGTGTCGGGTCCTCAGGGGTCTCCTACAATGAGCAGTTCTTC. Translated: CATSVGSSGVSYNEQFF.

The V and J genes are TRBV27 and TRBJ1-4; TRBD1 agrees at 8 bases. This CDR3 has 16 amino acids. After removal of 3 bases from V and 7 bases from J, the junction contained 10 bases not matched to a gene. Germline V gene sequence: CDR1 MNHEY, CDR2 SMNVEV (reference sequence). The CDR3 loop is CASSFRGPWFGEKLFF. DNA for the CDR3: TGTGCCAGCAGTTTCAGGGGGCCCTGGTTTGGTGAAAAACTGTTTTTT.

V is TRBV10-3 and J is TRBJ2-1, with D possibly TRBD2 on 6 matching bases. V lost 3 bases and J lost 5, with 11 bases in between. CDR3 length: 14 residues. Germline CDR1 and CDR2: ENHRY and SYGVKD. CDR3 protein: CAISEWRGDNEQFF. The CDR3 coding sequence is TGTGCCATCAGTGAATGGCGGGGAGACAATGAGCAGTTCTTC.

The V call is TRBV11-3, the J call TRBJ2-1, with 11 bases fitting TRBD2. Germline values: CDR1 SGHNT, CDR2 YENEEA. J gave up 3 bases and V 1 base, and 2 bases lay outside the gene matches. The CDR3 spans 16 residues. The CDR3 protein is CASSLGGTSGYNEQFF. CDR3 bases: TGTGCCAGCAGCTTAGGGGGGACTAGCGGCTACAATGAGCAGTTCTTC.

The chain uses TRBV5-1 and TRBJ2-5, with 10 bases that match TRBD1. The germline gives CDR1 SGHRS, CDR2 YFSETQ. After removal of 4 bases from V and 4 bases from J, the junction contained 10 bases not matched to a gene. The CDR3 is made up of 16 amino acids. The CDR3 DNA reads as TGCGCCAGCAGCCCGCGTCCGACAGGGGGCGGAGAGACCCAGTACTTC. Its translation: CASSPRPTGGGETQYF.

The chain has TRBV30 and TRBJ2-1; 8 positions agree with TRBD2. The length of the CDR3 is 14 residues. The junction had 6 bases not matched to a gene; V was cut back by 0 bases and J by 8 bases. Germline assignment: CDR1 GTSNPN and CDR2 SVGIG (reference sequence). CDR3 DNA sequence: TGTGCCTGGAGTGTACGGGAGGGTACCGATGAGCAGTTCTTC. Translating gives CAWSVREGTDEQFF.

The chain links TRBV19 to TRBJ2-2; D is unclear. The CDR3 is 12 residues long. The V and J ends lost 3 bases and 6 bases respectively, with 5 bases between them. The germline CDR1 and CDR2 sequences are LNHDA and SQIVND (reference sequence). The CDR3 DNA is TGTGCCAGTAGTATTAGATCCGGGGAGCTGTTTTTT. Translating gives CASSIRSGELFF.

This sequence joins TRBV29-1 and TRBJ2-7; D might be TRBD2 (6 bases). The CDR3 has 13 residues. V was cut by 3 bases and J by 6 bases, with 15 bases left in between. The germline V gene encodes CDR1 SQVTM and CDR2 ANQGSEA. CDR3 coding DNA: TGCAGCGTTGATGGGACTGGGGTGTCCGAGCAGTACTTC. It is translated as CSVDGTGVSEQYF.

The chain joins TRBV7-2 to TRBJ1-2; tentatively, D is TRBD1 (6 bases). V shed 5 bases and J shed 8 bases, with 18 bases lying between them. Germline lookup yields CDR1 SGHTA and CDR2 FQGNSA. The CDR3 consists of 14 residues. The CDR3 DNA is TGTGCCAGCAGCCAGGACAGCGCGGTCTCGGGCTACACCTTC. Its protein product is CASSQDSAVSGYTF.

CDR3 region: CASNEARAGGTSGYTF. CDR3 nucleotides: TGTGCCAGCAACGAGGCTCGGGCAGGGGGCACTAGTGGCTACACCTTC. V gene TRBV2 combines with J gene TRBJ1-2, with TRBD1 matching over 8 bases. In germline, CDR1 is SNHLY, CDR2 FYNNEI. The CDR3 totals 16 residues. J gave up 7 bases and V 7 bases, and 17 bases lay outside the gene matches.

This rearrangement joins TRBV9 to TRBJ2-1; 11 nucleotides match TRBD2. The junction had 6 bases not matched to a gene; V was cut back by 1 base and J by 6 bases. The CDR3 has 16 residues. CDR1 and CDR2 from the germline V gene are SGDLS and YYNGEE. CDR3 loop: CASSVSLAGDGNEQFF. The DNA for the CDR3 is TGTGCCAGCAGCGTATCACTAGCGGGAGATGGCAATGAGCAGTTCTTC.